Each of the 10 T cell receptor beta chains below was sequenced from the same sample in a study of molecular identifiers for immune sequencing clone quantification. TCRdb re-called the PCR reads through MiXCR, storing one row per CDR3 protein. The profile shows about 300,000 distinct CDR3 sequences, 20% to 25% of them singletons. Sequenced: naive CD8+ T cells from blood, with Jurkat cell RNA spiked in. As for subset: FACS-sorted CD8+CD4-CCR7+CD45RA+ naive T cells. The receptors stem from a human donor in good health. Some libraries in this study had Jurkat cell RNA spiked in.

This clonotype has more than one count but fewer than ten. J is TRBJ2-3 and V is TRBV19; D is uncertain. Per the germline V gene, CDR1 is LNHDA and CDR2 is SQIVND (reference sequence). Trimming shortened V by 8 bases and J by 2 bases, and 17 bases separated the two germline ends. The CDR3 covers 15 residues. Here the CDR3 DNA reads TGTGCCAGTGGCCTCGATGGAAGAGTCACAGATACGCAGTATTTT. Encoded protein: CASGLDGRVTDTQYF.

About this clonotype itself: This CDR3 is missing its conserved last phenylalanine or tryptophan, likely due to a read error. The chain combines TRBV12-3 or TRBV12-4 with TRBJ2-7, with 9 bases lining up with TRBD1. V was clipped by 6 bases and J by 5 bases; unmatched bases: 8. This CDR3 spans 14 amino acids. The CDR3 here is CASSPGQGVDEQYL. The CDR3 nucleotides are TGTGCCAGCAGCCCGGGACAGGGCGTAGACGAGCAGTACCTC.

Details on this clonotype: A much larger clone lies one base from this, so it may be a read error. The chain is built from TRBV30 and TRBJ1-4; D is ambiguous. CDR1 is GTSNPN and CDR2 is SVGIG in the germline V gene (reference sequence). The CDR3 has 14 amino acids. V was cut by 2 bases and J by 5 bases, with 12 bases left in between. Written as DNA, the CDR3 is TGTGCCTGGAGTAAACCCGGGCAAAATGAAAAACTGTTTTTT. Protein: CAWSKPGQNEKLFF. The variable domain in full, completed from reference TRBV30 and TRBJ1-4, reads SQTIHQWPATLVQPVGSPLSLECTVEGTSNPNLYWYRQAAGRGLQLLFYSVGIGQISSEVPQNLSASRPQDRQFILSSKKLLLSDSGFYLCAWSKPGQNEKLFFGSGTQLSVL.

DNA of the CDR3: TGCGCCAGCAGCCCGGGACTAGCGGGAGACCCTACCTACAATGAGCAGTTCTTC. Residues: CASSPGLAGDPTYNEQFF. The chain recombines TRBV4-3 with TRBJ2-1; TRBD2 agrees at 14 bases. V lost 4 bases, J lost 2 bases, and 7 bases stayed unmatched. Germline CDR1 is LGHNA and CDR2 is YSLEER. The CDR3 runs to 18 residues.

V gene TRBV12-3 or TRBV12-4 combines with J gene TRBJ2-3, with no clear D. V shed 1 base and J shed 5 bases, with 16 bases lying between them. This CDR3 has 16 amino acids. The CDR3 nucleotides are TGTGCCAGCAGTTTAGGAGAGGTGGAATGGGTAGATACGCAGTATTTT. It specifies CASSLGEVEWVDTQYF.

In this sample, this clonotype turned up a few times. The chain combines TRBV12-3 or TRBV12-4 with TRBJ1-4; D is perhaps TRBD1 (5 bases). V was shortened by 2 bases and J by 7 bases, with 14 bases between the two germline ends. CDR3 length equals 15 residues. CDR3 residues: CASSLRVRAVEKLFF. CDR3 nucleotide sequence: TGTGCCAGCAGTTTAAGGGTCAGGGCGGTTGAAAAACTGTTTTTT.

Many counts were recorded for this clonotype. The J gene is TRBJ1-1, the V gene TRBV28; D remains ambiguous. The CDR3 covers 12 residues. Germline V lookup: CDR1 MDHEN, CDR2 SYDVKM. The CDR3 DNA reads as TGTGTCGTAGGCGGGTTTGCTCTTGAAGCTTTCTTT. Its protein is CVVGGFALEAFF.

The rearrangement uses TRBV28 and TRBJ2-1; no definite D call. V was trimmed by 2 bases and J by 1 base, leaving 6 bases between them. CDR1 and CDR2 (germline): MDHEN, SYDVKM. This CDR3 spans 14 amino acids. The CDR3 region has the DNA TGTGCCAGCAGTTTAGAAAAATCCTACAATGAGCAGTTCTTC. Translating it yields CASSLEKSYNEQFF.

There are many counts of this clonotype. The J gene is TRBJ2-7, the V gene TRBV20-1; D is ambiguous. This CDR3 is 14 amino acids long. V was clipped by 0 bases and J by 7 bases, with 16 bases between them. Looked up from germline, CDR1 is DFQATT and CDR2 is SNEGSKA (reference sequence). The CDR3 region is CSARDQDRVWEQYF. For the CDR3, the DNA is TGCAGTGCTAGAGATCAAGACCGAGTTTGGGAGCAGTACTTC.

Remarks on this clonotype: A junction boundary mismatches the germline segment, possibly from a read error. The rearrangement links TRBV12-3 or TRBV12-4 to TRBJ2-2; D is ambiguous. This CDR3 is built from 12 residues. CDR3 sequence reads: CAGSVGAGELFF. CDR3 in DNA: TGTGCCGGCAGTGTTGGGGCCGGGGAGCTGTTTTTT.